The 18 T cell receptor beta chains presented below share a single source sample, sequenced in a study of shared clonotypes between healthy human individuals. The table came from immunoSEQ multiplex PCR; TCRdb's copy has only in-frame clones and leaves some out. The data contain 980,000 or so clones, more than 75% of them singletons. The sample taken for sequencing was memory CD4+ T cells sorted from blood. Subset reported: CD45RA-negative fraction. The receptors originated from a man aged 18 to 30 in good health.

V usage is TRBV28 and J usage is TRBJ2-4; D might be TRBD1 or TRBD2, each matching 6 bases. The V and J ends lost 5 bases and 7 bases respectively, with 15 bases between them. Germline lookup yields CDR1 MDHEN and CDR2 SYDVKM. CDR3 size: 14 residues. CDR3 protein: CASSPAGGGNIQYF. The CDR3 bases are TGTGCCAGCAGTCCGGCCGGGGGCGGTAACATTCAGTACTTC. The full variable domain, in which reference TRBV28 and TRBJ2-4 provide the parts outside the CDR3, is DVKVTQSSRYLVKRTGEKVFLECVQDMDHENMFWYRQDPGLGLRLIYFSYDVKMKEKGDIPEGYSVSREKKERFSLILESASTNQTSMYLCASSPAGGGNIQYFGAGTRLSVL.

This chain joins TRBV29-1 and TRBJ1-5; D not resolved. Trimming left V 4 bases short and J 0 bases short, with 7 bases between. The germline V gene has CDR1 SQVTM and CDR2 ANQGSEA. The CDR3 spans 13 residues. CDR3 bases: TGCAGCGTTGGTCAGAATAGCAATCAGCCCCAGCATTTT. Amino acid sequence: CSVGQNSNQPQHF. The full variable domain, in which reference TRBV29-1 and TRBJ1-5 provide the parts outside the CDR3, is SAVISQKPSRDICQRGTSLTIQCQVDSQVTMMFWYRQQPGQSLTLIATANQGSEATYESGFVIDKFPISRPNLTFSTLTVSNMSPEDSSIYLCSVGQNSNQPQHFGDGTRLSIL.

The gene calls are TRBV7-8 and TRBJ2-3; the D gene is possibly TRBD1 (6 bases). This CDR3 has 18 amino acids. The germline CDR1 and CDR2 sequences are SGHVS and FQNEAQ. V lost 0 bases and J 2 bases, leaving 18 bases between the germline ends. This CDR3 is CASSLALGTGPPTDTQYF. CDR3 nucleotide sequence: TGTGCCAGCAGCTTAGCGCTAGGAACAGGGCCGCCCACAGATACGCAGTATTTT. The full variable domain, completed using reference TRBV7-8 and TRBJ2-3, is GAGVSQSPRYKVAKRGQDVALRCDPISGHVSLFWYQQALGQGPEFLTYFQNEAQLDKSGLPSDRFFAERPEGSVSTLKIQRTQQEDSAVYLCASSLALGTGPPTDTQYFGPGTRLTVL.

The chain is built from TRBV19 and TRBJ1-1, with D perhaps TRBD1 (5 bases). The CDR3 loop spans 11 amino acids. V was pared by 9 bases and J by 8 bases, with 13 bases between. Looked up from germline, CDR1 is LNHDA and CDR2 is SQIVND (reference sequence). This CDR3 reads CASYGAREAFF. The CDR3 DNA reads as TGTGCCAGCTACGGGGCGCGGGAAGCTTTCTTT.

V and J are TRBV10-3 and TRBJ1-1; no firm D call. Germline CDR1 and CDR2: ENHRY and SYGVKD. This CDR3 is built from 12 residues. V was trimmed by 6 bases and J by 6 bases, leaving 11 bases between them. The CDR3 is CAISRDASEAFF. CDR3 sequence (DNA): TGTGCCATCAGCCGGGATGCATCTGAAGCTTTCTTT.

The chain is built from TRBV19 and TRBJ2-7; TRBD1 aligns across 8 bases. The CDR3 is made up of 13 amino acids. CDR1 and CDR2 from the germline V gene are LNHDA and SQIVND (reference sequence). Trimming at V came to 5 bases and at J to 5 bases, leaving 5 bases not matched to a gene. CDR3 bases: TGTGCCAGTAGTCCCGACAGGGGCCACGAGCAGTACTTC. The encoded protein is CASSPDRGHEQYF.

The CDR3 coding sequence is TGTGCCAGCAGTTTATTGGCCGTTGGCCTGGCGGCTAGCGGGGGGGCCTACGAGCAGTACTTC. Translation gives CASSLLAVGLAASGGAYEQYF. The chain employs TRBV28 and TRBJ2-7; 12 nucleotides match TRBD2. Germline V CDR1 and CDR2: MDHEN, SYDVKM. The V segment lost 1 base and the J segment 2 bases; nucleotides outside the gene matches: 18. The CDR3 loop spans 21 amino acids.

The genes are TRBV6-5 and TRBJ1-3, with no clear D. Germline CDR1 reads MNHEY; CDR2 reads SVGAGI. There are 15 residues in the CDR3. V gave up 2 bases and J gave up 0 bases, with 8 bases separating them. CDR3: CASSYASSSGNTIYF. The CDR3 DNA is TGTGCCAGCAGTTACGCCAGCAGCTCTGGAAACACCATATATTTT.

The chain joins TRBV28 to TRBJ2-1, with a weak D call TRBD2 (6 bases). From germline, CDR1 is MDHEN and CDR2 SYDVKM. This CDR3 has 14 residues. Trimming stripped 3 bases from V and 3 bases from J, with 9 bases between. This CDR3 reads CASSFGGDYNEQFF. For the CDR3, the DNA is TGTGCCAGCAGTTTTGGCGGGGACTACAATGAGCAGTTCTTC.

Worth noting for this clone: In the same sample, other DNA sequences code for this CDR3. The V gene is TRBV14, the J gene TRBJ2-5; no clear D gene. This CDR3 has 16 amino acids. From germline, CDR1 is SGHDN and CDR2 FVKESK. The V end lost 1 base, the J end lost 1 base, and 13 bases lay between the germline ends. The CDR3 region is CASSQVAELPQETQYF. CDR3 coding DNA: TGTGCCAGCAGCCAAGTCGCCGAACTCCCCCAAGAGACCCAGTACTTC.

The chain employs TRBV6-1 and TRBJ2-1; TRBD2 matches at 8 bases. The CDR3 length is 18 residues. CDR1 MNHNS and CDR2 SASEGT come from the germline V gene. The V segment lost 2 bases and the J segment 3 bases; nucleotides outside the gene matches: 12. The CDR3 here is CASSEKVGAGAFYNEQFF. CDR3 sequence (DNA): TGTGCCAGCAGTGAAAAGGTTGGAGCGGGGGCATTCTACAATGAGCAGTTCTTC.

The chain links TRBV19 to TRBJ1-2; D unresolved. The V end was cut by 3 bases, the J end by 4 bases, with 9 bases between. This CDR3 contains 13 residues. Per germline, CDR1 LNHDA and CDR2 SQIVND (reference sequence). CDR3 loop: CASSIVGFYGYTF. CDR3 nucleotide sequence: TGTGCCAGTAGTATTGTAGGGTTCTATGGCTACACCTTC.

The V and J genes are TRBV5-5 and TRBJ1-5; D is uncertain. The germline gives CDR1 SGHKS, CDR2 YYEKEE (reference sequence). The CDR3 totals 15 residues. V was clipped by 2 bases and J by 1 base, with 10 bases between them. Here the CDR3 reads CASSFASSSNQPQHF. The CDR3 DNA follows: TGTGCCAGCAGCTTCGCATCGTCCAGCAATCAGCCCCAGCATTTT.

The sample holds one count of this clone. V is TRBV6-5 and J is TRBJ1-1; weak D call: TRBD1 (6 bases). The CDR3 loop spans 15 amino acids. CDR1 is MNHEY, CDR2 SVGAGI, per germline. V lost 2 bases and J lost 7, with 17 bases in between. The CDR3 reads CASSYGPGAHSEAFF. The CDR3 DNA sequence: TGTGCCAGCAGTTACGGTCCGGGGGCGCATAGTGAAGCTTTCTTT.

The chain uses TRBV5-1 and TRBJ2-2, with D possibly being TRBD1 (5 bases). The CDR3 runs to 12 residues. Germline CDR1 and CDR2: SGHRS and YFSETQ. The germline V and J ends were trimmed by 7 bases and 4 bases, with 8 bases remaining between them. CDR3 protein: CASRQGTGELFF. As DNA, the CDR3 is TGCGCCAGCCGTCAGGGCACCGGGGAGCTGTTTTTT.

This chain uses TRBV27 with TRBJ1-2; D gene uncertain. This CDR3 spans 13 amino acids. The germline V and J ends were trimmed by 3 bases and 5 bases, with 10 bases remaining between them. The germline CDR1 and CDR2 sequences are MNHEY and SMNVEV (reference sequence). CDR3 protein: CASSFRQEYGYTF. The DNA of the CDR3 is TGTGCCAGCAGTTTTCGCCAGGAATATGGCTACACCTTC.

The chain uses TRBV7-2 and TRBJ2-5, with D possibly matching TRBD1 (6 bases). Trimming pared 5 bases from V and 3 bases from J, leaving 13 bases between. CDR1 is SGHTA and CDR2 is FQGNSA in the germline V gene. The CDR3 is 14 residues long. The CDR3 DNA reads TGTGCCAGCAGCGCGCCGGGACAAAAAGAGACCCAGTACTTC. Translation gives CASSAPGQKETQYF.

The chain couples TRBV6-1 to TRBJ1-1; possibly TRBD1 for D (5 bases). Germline assignment: CDR1 MNHNS and CDR2 SASEGT. Between the trimmed V and J ends, which lost 1 base and 0 bases, there was a span of 9 bases. The CDR3 extends over 15 amino acids. The CDR3 sequence is CASSEGTQLNTEAFF. CDR3 nucleotides: TGTGCCAGCAGTGAAGGGACACAGCTGAACACTGAAGCTTTCTTT.